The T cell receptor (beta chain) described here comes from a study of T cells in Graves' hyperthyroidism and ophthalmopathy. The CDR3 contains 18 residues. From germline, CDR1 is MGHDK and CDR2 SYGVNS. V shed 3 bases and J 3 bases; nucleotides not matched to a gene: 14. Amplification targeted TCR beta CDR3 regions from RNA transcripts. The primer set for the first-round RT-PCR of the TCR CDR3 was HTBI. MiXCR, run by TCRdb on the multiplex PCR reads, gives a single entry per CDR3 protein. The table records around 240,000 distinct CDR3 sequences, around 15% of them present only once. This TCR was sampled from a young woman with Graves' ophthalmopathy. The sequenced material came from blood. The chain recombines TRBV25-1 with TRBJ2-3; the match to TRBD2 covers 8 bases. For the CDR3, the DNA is TGTGCCAGCAGTGATGACGGGAGGGCGGGAGATTTGACAGATACGCAGTATTTT. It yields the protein CASSDDGRAGDLTDTQYF.